This T cell receptor (beta chain) was found in a study of radiotherapy plus CTLA-4 blockade in lung cancer. Study in general: Among patients, over 15% showed objective responses, and roughly 30% had disease control. General observations from the study: Reports state that early shifts in blood T cell clones, with interferon-beta, best predicted response. Peripheral blood showed expansion of tumor-derived TCR clones after radiotherapy and ipilimumab.

Sequenced by immunoSEQ multiplex PCR; TCRdb stores in-frame clones only, minus some. This sample carries tens of thousands of clones, about 83% of them seen once, and the ten largest clones take 0.65% to 0.9%. Germline V gives CDR1 SGHVS, CDR2 FQNEAQ. The CDR3 has 12 amino acids. The V end lost 2 bases, the J end lost 8 bases, and 6 bases lay between the germline ends. People whose metastatic non-small-cell lung cancer was chemo-refractory got focal radiation along with CTLA-4 blockade by ipilimumab. This clone was seen only a few times. Its antigen is currently unknown. The sequencing used peripheral blood, collected from a patient treated with radiotherapy plus ipilimumab. The clonotype comes from a human donor with non-small cell lung cancer who had stable disease on radiotherapy plus ipilimumab. The chain recombines TRBV7-8 with TRBJ1-4; D gene unclear. The DNA of the CDR3 is TGTGCCAGCAGCTTATCGTACGAAAAACTGTTTTTT. Amino acids: CASSLSYEKLFF.